These 30 T cell receptor beta chains came from one sample sequenced in a study of regulatory T cells in long-lasting Graves disease. Indicated time point: newly diagnosed GD, antithyroid drugs for less than 3 months. Researchers made the TCR library from RNA that was extracted from PBMCs. Construction of the TCR beta libraries employed iRepertoire HTBI primers in conjunction with Arm-PCR of CDR3 regions. TCRdb re-called the multiplex PCR reads with MiXCR, one entry per CDR3 protein. The sample records about 610,000 distinct CDR3 sequences, about 15% being singletons. This sample was also put to use in a study of T cells in Graves' hyperthyroidism and ophthalmopathy.

Specimen: peripheral blood mononuclear cells (PBMCs), collected at new diagnosis, from a patient treated with antithyroid drugs. Receptors originate from a man aged 18 to 35 with Graves disease.

The chain carries TRBV3-1 and TRBJ2-7; possible D gene TRBD2, 5 bases. V was pared by 0 bases and J by 0 bases, with 9 bases between. Germline assignment: CDR1 LGHDT and CDR2 YNNKEL (reference sequence). The CDR3 sequence is 15 residues long. Written as DNA, the CDR3 is TGTGCCAGCAGCCAAGAGAGCGGCAGCTCCTACGAGCAGTACTTC. This gives the protein CASSQESGSSYEQYF.

This chain connects TRBV5-4 to TRBJ2-3, with D perhaps matching TRBD2 (7 bases). CDR3 length: 16 amino acids. V lost 7 bases, J lost 4 bases, and 22 bases lay in between. Germline CDR1 is SGHNT and CDR2 is YYREEE (reference sequence). CDR3 sequence reads: CASLMGGGARSDTQYF. In nucleotides, the CDR3 is TGTGCCAGCTTAATGGGGGGGGGCGCGAGGTCAGATACGCAGTATTTT.

The chain couples TRBV5-6 to TRBJ1-5; D gene unclear. V gave up 0 bases and J gave up 1 base, with 14 bases separating them. The germline CDR1 and CDR2 sequences are SGHDT and YYEEEE. The CDR3 extends over 17 amino acids. The CDR3 DNA follows: TGTGCCAGCAGCTTGGCATCGGGGTTCCGGAGCAATCAGCCCCAGCATTTT. Translation gives CASSLASGFRSNQPQHF.

This clonotype was seen only a few times. The CDR3 bases are TGTGCCAGCAGTTATACCGGGACAGGGAACGGCTACACCTTC. This encodes CASSYTGTGNGYTF. The chain combines TRBV6-2 or TRBV6-3 with TRBJ1-2, with 9 positions matching TRBD1. J lost 8 bases, V lost 3 bases, and 7 bases had no gene match. This CDR3 region has 14 residues. Germline CDR1 and CDR2: MNHEY and SVGEGT.

The CDR3 DNA follows: TGTGCCAGCAGCCAAGATACATTTGCGGGAGGGACCTTGGGGGAGCTGTTTTTT. This gives the protein CASSQDTFAGGTLGELFF. The genes are TRBV4-2 and TRBJ2-2, with TRBD2 matching 9 bases. The V and J ends lost 0 bases and 8 bases, in that order; junction bases with no gene match: 13. This CDR3 spans 18 amino acids. Germline CDR1 LGHNA, CDR2 YNFKEQ.

This clonotype was seen only a few times. The chain recombines TRBV5-1 with TRBJ2-7; D might be TRBD2 (5 bases). The germline V and J ends were trimmed by 2 bases and 5 bases, with 17 bases remaining between them. The germline gives CDR1 SGHRS, CDR2 YFSETQ. The CDR3 is 15 residues long. The CDR3 sequence is CASSLDGLNGHEQYF. CDR3 coding DNA: TGCGCCAGCAGCTTAGATGGACTCAATGGCCACGAGCAGTACTTC.

Ten or more counts support this clonotype. This chain joins TRBV13 and TRBJ2-3; D possibly corresponds to TRBD2 (5 bases). The CDR3 runs to 14 residues. Germline values: CDR1 PRHDT, CDR2 FYEKMQ (reference sequence). The V end lost 2 bases, the J end lost 4 bases, and 10 bases lay between the germline ends. In DNA form, the CDR3 reads TGTGCCAGCAGCTTAAGGCTAGCAGCAGATACGCAGTATTTT. Encoded protein: CASSLRLAADTQYF.

This clonotype was found a few times. This chain joins TRBV10-3 and TRBJ2-2, with D uncertain. The CDR3 runs 13 residues. CDR1 and CDR2 (germline): ENHRY, SYGVKD. V lost 4 bases and J 5 bases, leaving 8 bases between the germline ends. Here the CDR3 reads CAISVERTGELFF. The CDR3 DNA is TGTGCCATCAGTGTAGAGAGGACCGGGGAGCTGTTTTTT.

The sample holds a few counts of this clonotype. The chain combines TRBV20-1 with TRBJ2-3, with TRBD2 identical over 9 bases. V trimming: 3 bases; J trimming: 0 bases; junction bases outside the gene matches: 7. CDR3 size: 16 residues. Germline lookup yields CDR1 DFQATT and CDR2 SNEGSKA (reference sequence). This CDR3 is CSASGGGETSTDTQYF. Written as DNA, the CDR3 is TGCAGTGCTAGTGGCGGGGGGGAAACTAGCACAGATACGCAGTATTTT.

The sample holds many counts of this clonotype. CDR3 DNA sequence: TGTGCCTGGAGTGTACTAGCGGGAGGGCCTGGTGAGCAGTTCTTC. Translation: CAWSVLAGGPGEQFF. This sequence joins TRBV30 and TRBJ2-1, with 13 bases matching TRBD2. The J segment lost 9 bases and the V segment lost 0 bases, leaving 5 bases of the junction unmatched. Looked up from germline, CDR1 is GTSNPN and CDR2 is SVGIG (reference sequence). This CDR3 spans 15 amino acids.

This sequence joins TRBV28 and TRBJ2-4; no firm D call. The CDR3 length is 15 residues. V lost 6 bases, J lost 0 bases, and 12 bases lay in between. The germline V gene encodes CDR1 MDHEN and CDR2 SYDVKM. The CDR3 DNA reads TGTGCCAGCAGGCCACAAGGCCTAGCCAAAAACATTCAGTACTTC. Translation: CASRPQGLAKNIQYF.

This clonotype was recorded at least ten times. The chain combines TRBV20-1 with TRBJ2-1; the D call may be TRBD1 or TRBD2 (6 bases each). V lost 3 bases and J 8 bases, leaving 11 bases between the germline ends. Germline CDR1 reads DFQATT; CDR2 reads SNEGSKA (reference sequence). The CDR3 runs to 12 residues. The DNA for the CDR3 is TGCAGTGCTAGGAAGGGGGGCCATGAGCAGTTCTTC. Translation: CSARKGGHEQFF.

This clonotype was recorded many times. This chain links TRBV7-8 with TRBJ2-7; D is perhaps TRBD1 or TRBD2 (5 bases each). The CDR3 is 15 amino acids. Deletions cut 5 bases from V and 2 bases from J, with 16 bases between. Germline V gene lookup returns CDR1 SGHVS and CDR2 FQNEAQ. In DNA form, the CDR3 reads TGTGCCAGCAGCAAAGAAACGGGGCTGACCTACGAGCAGTACTTC. It specifies CASSKETGLTYEQYF.

This clonotype was seen repeatedly, ten times or more. The V gene is TRBV28, the J gene TRBJ1-1, with 10 bases that match TRBD1. J gave up 5 bases and V 6 bases, and 9 bases lay outside the gene matches. CDR3 length: 15 residues. Germline CDR1 is MDHEN and CDR2 is SYDVKM. CDR3 sequence: CASSPRTGGRTEAFF. The CDR3 DNA reads TGTGCCAGCAGCCCCCGGACAGGGGGGAGAACTGAAGCTTTCTTT. Drawing the rest from reference TRBV28 and TRBJ1-1, the complete variable domain is DVKVTQSSRYLVKRTGEKVFLECVQDMDHENMFWYRQDPGLGLRLIYFSYDVKMKEKGDIPEGYSVSREKKERFSLILESASTNQTSMYLCASSPRTGGRTEAFFGQGTRLTVV.

This chain uses TRBV6-5 with TRBJ2-7; possibly TRBD2 for D (6 bases). V was clipped by 0 bases and J by 3 bases, with 21 bases between them. Germline CDR1 reads MNHEY; CDR2 reads SVGAGI. The CDR3 totals 18 residues. The CDR3 nucleotides are TGTGCCAGCAGTTACTCAAGAGAAAGCGGGTCTTGGGTCTACGAGCAGTACTTC. Translated, it gives CASSYSRESGSWVYEQYF.

The chain uses TRBV10-2 and TRBJ2-1; no clear D. Germline V lookup: CDR1 WSHSY, CDR2 SAAADI. The germline V and J ends were trimmed by 9 bases and 10 bases, with 19 bases remaining between them. The CDR3 extends over 13 amino acids. CDR3 protein: CASGSNSRGEQFF. CDR3 nucleotides: TGCGCCAGTGGCTCCAACAGCCGTGGGGAGCAGTTCTTC.

This chain connects TRBV6-1 to TRBJ2-3; 9 positions match TRBD2. J was trimmed by 2 bases and V by 2 bases; bases with no gene match: 5. The germline V gene encodes CDR1 MNHNS and CDR2 SASEGT. CDR3 length equals 16 residues. The CDR3 is CASSERGGRVTDTQYF. As DNA, the CDR3 is TGTGCCAGCAGTGAAAGGGGCGGGAGGGTCACAGATACGCAGTATTTT.

V is TRBV27 and J is TRBJ2-7; 8 nucleotides agree with TRBD1. Unmatched junction bases numbered 7, after V lost 5 bases and J lost 7 bases. The V gene's germline CDR1 is MNHEY and CDR2 SMNVEV (reference sequence). The CDR3 totals 13 residues. For the CDR3, the DNA is TGTGCCAGCAGTCCCAGGGGGCAGGGGGAGCAGTACTTC. It encodes CASSPRGQGEQYF.

The chain combines TRBV6-5 with TRBJ2-7, with TRBD2 identical over 7 bases. V shed 2 bases and J 6 bases; nucleotides not matched to a gene: 10. The CDR3 sequence is 15 residues long. Germline-derived CDR1 and CDR2 are MNHEY and SVGAGI. In nucleotides, the CDR3 is TGTGCCAGCAGTTACCTTTTAGCGGGTATTGCCGAGCAGTACTTC. It codes for CASSYLLAGIAEQYF.

This clonotype was found many times. V is TRBV7-9 and J is TRBJ1-2; no clear D. CDR1 SEHNR and CDR2 FQNEAQ come from the germline V gene (reference sequence). The CDR3 has 12 residues. V gave up 3 bases and J gave up 6 bases, with 8 bases separating them. CDR3: CASSFWDNGYTF. CDR3 DNA: TGTGCCAGCAGCTTCTGGGATAATGGCTACACCTTC.

This clonotype has just a few counts. The V call is TRBV20-1, the J call TRBJ2-7; a weak D match, TRBD2 (5 bases). V lost 3 bases to trimming and J lost 3 bases, with 12 bases between them. This CDR3 has 13 residues. Germline V gene data show CDR1 as DFQATT and CDR2 as SNEGSKA (reference sequence). The CDR3 here is CSARSGENYEQYF. The CDR3 DNA is TGCAGTGCTAGGAGCGGAGAGAACTACGAGCAGTACTTC.

There are many counts of this clonotype. The chain recombines TRBV3-1 with TRBJ2-5; D could derive from TRBD1 or TRBD2 (5 bases each). The germline CDR1 and CDR2 sequences are LGHDT and YNNKEL (reference sequence). Trimming left V 2 bases short and J 5 bases short, with 15 bases between. The CDR3 extends over 15 amino acids. CDR3 protein: CASSQISDWGETQYF. Written as DNA, the CDR3 is TGTGCCAGCAGCCAAATATCGGACTGGGGGGAGACCCAGTACTTC.

The V call is TRBV4-1, the J call TRBJ2-3, with TRBD2 identical over 12 bases. With the DNA end fitting TRBJ2-5 better, the J assignment may be wrong. From germline, CDR1 is MGHRA and CDR2 YSYEKL. The CDR3 is 16 residues long. In DNA form, the CDR3 reads TGCGCCAGCAGCCAACGACTAGCGGGAGATTGGGAGACCCAGTACTTC. This encodes CASSQRLAGDWETQYF.

A few counts support this clonotype. The chain recombines TRBV30 with TRBJ1-1, with no clear D. The germline gives CDR1 GTSNPN, CDR2 SVGIG (reference sequence). CDR3 size: 13 residues. V was cut by 2 bases and J by 5 bases, with 12 bases left in between. CDR3 bases: TGTGCCTGGAGTTTAACCATTGGAACTGAAGCTTTCTTT. Its protein is CAWSLTIGTEAFF.

V gene TRBV5-1 combines with J gene TRBJ1-1; perhaps TRBD1 as D (6 bases). The V end was cut by 4 bases, the J end by 4 bases, with 17 bases between. Germline V gene sequence: CDR1 SGHRS, CDR2 YFSETQ. The CDR3 contains 15 residues. CDR3 sequence: CASSTTGKGFTEAFF. The CDR3 DNA reads TGCGCCAGCAGCACTACAGGGAAGGGATTCACTGAAGCTTTCTTT. The entire variable domain, with the rest obtained from reference TRBV5-1 and TRBJ1-1, is as follows: KAGVTQTPRYLIKTRGQQVTLSCSPISGHRSVSWYQQTPGQGLQFLFEYFSETQRNKGNFPGRFSGRQFSNSRSEMNVSTLELGDSALYLCASSTTGKGFTEAFFGQGTRLTVV.

This chain connects TRBV29-1 to TRBJ2-5, with unresolved D. The CDR3 runs to 14 residues. CDR1 and CDR2 (germline): SQVTM, ANQGSEA. Trimming removed 5 bases from V and 4 bases from J, with 17 bases in between. The CDR3 loop reads CSVITVTTAETQYF. The CDR3 nucleotides read TGCAGCGTTATTACAGTGACGACGGCAGAGACCCAGTACTTC.

In the case of this clonotype: A much larger clonotype is one base distant, so this may be a read error. The CDR3 sequence: CSARGAESWEAQYF. CDR3 nucleotide sequence: TGCAGTGCTAGAGGGGCCGAGTCATGGGAGGCCCAGTACTTC. The chain combines TRBV20-1 with TRBJ2-5; weak D call: TRBD2 (6 bases). V lost 1 base and J lost 9, with 18 bases in between. CDR1 DFQATT and CDR2 SNEGSKA come from the germline V gene (reference sequence). The CDR3 runs to 14 residues.

This clonotype has a handful of counts. The genes are TRBV20-1 and TRBJ2-3; the match to TRBD2 covers 12 bases. With V trimmed by 6 bases and J by 3 bases, 7 bases remained unmatched. From germline, CDR1 is DFQATT and CDR2 SNEGSKA (reference sequence). CDR3 length equals 15 residues. CDR3 nucleotides: TGCAGTGCCCAGCTAGCGGGAGGGCCGACAGATACGCAGTATTTT. Translated, it gives CSAQLAGGPTDTQYF.

This clonotype was seen ten or more times. The V and J genes are TRBV6-1 and TRBJ2-7, with D possibly called TRBD1 or TRBD2 (5 bases each). The V end was cut by 2 bases, the J end by 0 bases, with 11 bases between. The CDR3 consists of 15 residues. CDR1 and CDR2 (germline): MNHNS, SASEGT. CDR3 loop: CASSEWGPSSYEQYF. The CDR3 bases are TGTGCCAGCAGTGAATGGGGACCGAGCTCCTACGAGCAGTACTTC.

V usage is TRBV30 and J usage is TRBJ2-5; 8 bases agree with TRBD1. Germline assignment: CDR1 GTSNPN and CDR2 SVGIG (reference sequence). The CDR3 length is 15 residues. Germline trimming cut 5 bases from V and 4 bases from J; bases unmatched to any gene: 12. The chain's CDR3 is CAWDNPDRVPETQYF. CDR3 nucleotides: TGTGCCTGGGATAACCCGGACAGGGTCCCAGAGACCCAGTACTTC.